This TCR beta chain comes out of a study of OX40 agonist ivuxolimab in advanced cancers. On the study more broadly: Each patient was given ivuxolimab into a vein every 2 weeks, at 0.01 to 10 mg/kg.

Profiled with immunoSEQ multiplex PCR; TCRdb holds only in-frame clones, not every one. Of some 70,000 clones in the sample, about 87% were seen once. Germline values: CDR1 WSHSY, CDR2 SAAADI. The CDR3 runs to 15 residues. J gave up 5 bases and V 8 bases, and 9 bases lay outside the gene matches. Sample: CD4+ or CD8+ T cells sorted from blood, taken in a trial of the OX40 agonist ivuxolimab. The gene calls are TRBV10-2 and TRBJ1-2; 12 bases line up with TRBD1. The sequence came from an adult with an advanced solid tumor such as melanoma, head and neck, liver or kidney cancer. The CDR3 nucleotides read TGCGCCAGCGCCCCGGGACAGGGGGCTTTATATGGCTACACCTTC. It encodes CASAPGQGALYGYTF.